The 21 T cell receptor beta chains below all came from one sample that was sequenced in a study of cytomegalovirus exposure and HLA in healthy donors. The PCR contained 60 Vbeta and 13 Jbeta primers. Clones were read by immunoSEQ multiplex PCR, and TCRdb kept only the in-frame ones, dropping some. The data hold about 200,000 clones, with 79% observed a single time. Input material: PBMCs. These receptors all come from a girl under 18 in good health and CMV-seropositive.

Note on this clone: Compared with germline, one end of the junction differs, possibly owing to a read error. The rearrangement joins TRBV11-2 to TRBJ2-2; 13 bases line up with TRBD2. The CDR3 sequence is 14 residues long. Germline V lookup: CDR1 SGHAT, CDR2 FQNNGV. The CDR3 sequence is CASSSQRLAGGLFF. CDR3 bases: TGTGCCAGCAGCTCCCAGCGACTAGCGGGGGGGCTGTTTTTT.

The DNA of the CDR3 is TGTGCCAGCTCACCCGCGAGGGGGACGGATAAAGATACGCAGTATTTT. This encodes CASSPARGTDKDTQYF. V is TRBV18 and J is TRBJ2-3; D is perhaps TRBD1 (6 bases). With 3 bases removed from V and 5 bases from J, the gap between germline ends came to 18 bases. The CDR3 is 16 residues long. Per the germline V gene, CDR1 is KGHSH and CDR2 is LQKENI.

Only a few counts were recorded for this clone. This chain links TRBV4-2 with TRBJ2-7; D is possibly TRBD2 (7 bases). Trimming shortened V by 0 bases and J by 2 bases, and 14 bases separated the two germline ends. The germline CDR1 and CDR2 sequences are LGHNA and YNFKEQ. This CDR3 comprises 16 residues. The CDR3 here is CASSQERGGGAYEQYF. The CDR3, as DNA: TGTGCCAGCAGCCAAGAAAGGGGCGGGGGCGCCTACGAGCAGTACTTC.

The rearrangement links TRBV11-3 to TRBJ1-2; D remains unclear. V lost 0 bases and J lost 8, with 19 bases in between. CDR1 is SGHNT, CDR2 YENEEA, per germline. This CDR3 region has 16 residues. Here the CDR3 DNA reads TGTGCCAGCAGCTTAGAAGGACTGAGAGGAAATAACGGCTACACCTTC. This gives the protein CASSLEGLRGNNGYTF.

This chain connects TRBV29-1 to TRBJ2-2; D ambiguous. V gave up 7 bases and J gave up 5 bases, with 8 bases separating them. The CDR3 is made up of 11 amino acids. Germline values: CDR1 SQVTM, CDR2 ANQGSEA. The CDR3 region is CSARITGELFF. The CDR3 nucleotides read TGCAGCGCCCGTATAACCGGGGAGCTGTTTTTT.

The gene calls are TRBV14 and TRBJ2-1; tentatively, D is TRBD2 (6 bases). The CDR3 extends over 16 amino acids. Germline CDR1 is SGHDN and CDR2 is FVKESK. V was cut by 6 bases and J by 8 bases, with 23 bases left in between. In DNA, the CDR3 is TGTGCCAGCAGTCCCTTGACCAAACTTCGGAGGGATGAGCAGTTCTTC. Protein product: CASSPLTKLRRDEQFF.

The chain employs TRBV7-9 and TRBJ2-2; 9 nucleotides agree with TRBD2. Germline-derived CDR1 and CDR2 are SEHNR and FQNEAQ (reference sequence). The CDR3 has 17 residues. V shed 5 bases and J 0 bases; nucleotides not matched to a gene: 7. The CDR3 here is CASSPPGLAANTGELFF. For the CDR3, the DNA is TGTGCCAGCAGCCCACCGGGACTAGCAGCGAACACCGGGGAGCTGTTTTTT.

V gene TRBV19 combines with J gene TRBJ1-4; TRBD1 might be the D (5 bases). The CDR3 extends over 13 amino acids. The V end was cut by 5 bases, the J end by 10 bases, with 14 bases between. CDR1 is LNHDA and CDR2 is SQIVND in the germline V gene (reference sequence). CDR3: CASSSQGRGKLFF. CDR3 DNA: TGTGCCAGTAGTTCCCAGGGCCGCGGAAAACTGTTTTTT.

This chain connects TRBV10-3 to TRBJ2-3; D uncertain. This CDR3 comprises 14 residues. V was shortened by 0 bases and J by 0 bases, with 4 bases between the two germline ends. The V gene's germline CDR1 is ENHRY and CDR2 SYGVKD. In DNA, the CDR3 is TGTGCCATCAGTGAGTCTCAAAGCACAGATACGCAGTATTTT. This encodes CAISESQSTDTQYF.

This clone showed up just once. The chain carries TRBV4-3 and TRBJ2-4, with 15 nucleotides matching TRBD2. The CDR3 loop spans 18 amino acids. Germline lookup yields CDR1 LGHNA and CDR2 YSLEER. V lost 0 bases, J lost 15 bases, and 15 bases stayed unmatched. The CDR3 loop is CASSQEGPGLAGGNERYF. CDR3 coding DNA: TGCGCCAGCAGCCAAGAGGGACCGGGACTAGCGGGGGGCAACGAGAGGTACTTC.

V and J are TRBV4-3 and TRBJ1-1; D not resolved. The CDR3 sequence is 14 residues long. The V end lost 3 bases, the J end lost 4 bases, and 12 bases lay between the germline ends. Germline assignment: CDR1 LGHNA and CDR2 YSLEER. CDR3 nucleotides: TGCGCCAGCAGCCAGCAAACAGCTCCCACTGAAGCTTTCTTT. This gives the protein CASSQQTAPTEAFF.

The rearrangement uses TRBV27 and TRBJ1-2; 7 nucleotides match TRBD1. Germline V gene data show CDR1 as MNHEY and CDR2 as SMNVEV (reference sequence). This CDR3 contains 16 residues. Trimming at V came to 10 bases and at J to 5 bases, leaving 19 bases not matched to a gene. CDR3 loop: CATSELRDRKRYGYTF. CDR3 coding DNA: TGTGCCACCAGCGAACTAAGGGACAGAAAACGGTATGGCTACACCTTC.

The chain couples TRBV19 to TRBJ2-7, with 8 positions matching TRBD2. Trimming cost V 11 bases and J 0 bases; bases outside gene matches: 9. In germline, CDR1 is LNHDA, CDR2 SQIVND (reference sequence). The CDR3 totals 14 residues. The CDR3 sequence: CAQGSGASSYEQYF. Written as DNA, the CDR3 is TGTGCCCAAGGTAGCGGGGCCAGCTCCTACGAGCAGTACTTC.

This chain uses TRBV19 with TRBJ1-5; D remains unclear. Germline CDR1 is LNHDA and CDR2 is SQIVND (reference sequence). Trimming stripped 5 bases from V and 0 bases from J, with 14 bases between. This CDR3 contains 16 residues. CDR3 loop: CASSPRPGGSNQPQHF. Here the CDR3 DNA reads TGTGCCAGTAGTCCTAGACCCGGCGGTAGCAATCAGCCCCAGCATTTT.

This clone was detected a few times. This sequence joins TRBV7-2 and TRBJ1-4; 8 nucleotides match TRBD1. Trimming took 1 base from V and 8 from J; bases not matched to a gene: 6. From germline, CDR1 is SGHTA and CDR2 FQGNSA. The CDR3 is 15 residues long. CDR3 bases: TGTGCCAGCAGCTTAGTAGCGGACAGGGTGGAAAAACTGTTTTTT. It yields the protein CASSLVADRVEKLFF.

This rearrangement joins TRBV5-1 to TRBJ2-7; 9 nucleotides align to TRBD1. V gave up 0 bases and J gave up 2 bases; unmatched junction bases: 3. This CDR3 contains 15 residues. The germline V gene encodes CDR1 SGHRS and CDR2 YFSETQ. The CDR3 loop is CASSLAGQGPYEQYF. In DNA, the CDR3 is TGCGCCAGCAGCTTGGCGGGACAGGGCCCCTACGAGCAGTACTTC.

This clone was observed once. The rearrangement joins TRBV6-5 to TRBJ2-3, with TRBD2 matching 9 bases. V shed 0 bases, J shed 3 bases, and the junction held 4 bases outside the gene matches. The CDR3 sequence is 16 residues long. In germline, CDR1 is MNHEY, CDR2 SVGAGI. In DNA, the CDR3 is TGTGCCAGCAGTTACTCTGGCGGGGGGGGGACAGATACGCAGTATTTT. Its translation: CASSYSGGGGTDTQYF.

This chain uses TRBV18 with TRBJ2-2, with 11 bases lining up with TRBD2. The J segment lost 2 bases and the V segment lost 6 bases, leaving 2 bases of the junction unmatched. This CDR3 region has 15 residues. CDR1 and CDR2 from the germline V gene are KGHSH and LQKENI. The CDR3, as DNA: TGTGCCAGCTCCGGGACTAGCGGAAACACCGGGGAGCTGTTTTTT. Amino acids: CASSGTSGNTGELFF.

The V call is TRBV6-4, the J call TRBJ2-3; the match to TRBD2 covers 10 bases. This CDR3 comprises 15 residues. Germline CDR1 MRHNA, CDR2 SNTAGT. V gave up 6 bases and J gave up 1 base; unmatched junction bases: 4. CDR3 coding DNA: TGTGCCAGCAGCGGGACTAGCGAGGGCACAGATACGCAGTATTTT. It is translated as CASSGTSEGTDTQYF.

The chain uses TRBV2 and TRBJ2-7; 10 bases match TRBD2. Trimming at V came to 7 bases and at J to 2 bases, leaving 5 bases not matched to a gene. The germline V gene has CDR1 SNHLY and CDR2 FYNNEI. CDR3 size: 14 residues. The CDR3: CASNPGLATYEQYF. In DNA form, the CDR3 reads TGTGCCAGCAACCCGGGACTAGCGACCTACGAGCAGTACTTC.

With respect to this clone: Compared with germline, one end of the junction differs, possibly owing to a read error. The chain is built from TRBV6-5 and TRBJ2-5; TRBD2 might be the D (5 bases). Germline CDR1 and CDR2: MNHEY and SVGAGI. This CDR3 has 12 residues. CDR3 sequence: CASSASGEIQYF. CDR3 in DNA: TGTGCCAGCAGTGCTAGTGGGGAGATCCAGTACTTC.